A single sample is the source of the 10 T cell receptor beta chains below, sequenced in a study of cytomegalovirus exposure and HLA in healthy donors. PCR amplification relied on 60 Vbeta primers (plus 13 Jbeta primers). Profiling relied on immunoSEQ multiplex PCR, and the TCRdb table lists in-frame clones only, not all of them. Here the sample spans 95,000 to 150,000 clones, roughly four fifths being singletons. The sample was PBMCs. The origin of the receptors is a woman aged 50 to 65 in good health and CMV-seropositive.

With respect to this clone: The junction and the germline gene differ at one end; a read error may be behind it. The chain joins TRBV6-4 to TRBJ1-2; TRBD1 matches at 7 bases. The germline gives CDR1 MRHNA, CDR2 SNTAGT. The CDR3 contains 18 residues. The CDR3 bases are TGTGCCAGCAGTGCAATTCCGGGGCCAGGGGGTGATCTCTATGGCTACATCTTC. This gives the protein CASSAIPGPGGDLYGYIF.

This CDR3 reads CAISESQDSNQPQHF. The CDR3 DNA sequence: TGTGCCATCAGTGAGTCCCAGGATAGCAATCAGCCCCAGCATTTT. The chain joins TRBV10-3 to TRBJ1-5; D gene uncertain. Germline V CDR1 and CDR2: ENHRY, SYGVKD. The CDR3 sequence is 15 residues long. Deletions cut 0 bases from V and 0 bases from J, with 6 bases between.

The chain uses TRBV7-2 and TRBJ1-6, with D unresolved. Germline V gene sequence: CDR1 SGHTA, CDR2 FQGNSA. Trimming cost V 1 base and J 7 bases, with 11 bases left between them. The CDR3 is made up of 15 amino acids. The CDR3 sequence: CASSLDRGSNSPLHF. Here the CDR3 DNA reads TGTGCCAGCAGCTTAGATCGGGGTTCCAATTCACCCCTCCACTTT. The full variable domain, in which reference TRBV7-2 and TRBJ1-6 provide the parts outside the CDR3, is GAGVSQSPSNKVTEKGKDVELRCDPISGHTALYWYRQSLGQGLEFLIYFQGNSAPDKSGLPSDRFSAERTGGSVSTLTIQRTQQEDSAVYLCASSLDRGSNSPLHFGNGTRLTVT.

The gene calls are TRBV11-1 and TRBJ2-3; the match to TRBD2 covers 8 bases. The CDR3 is 13 residues long. CDR1 and CDR2 (germline): SGHAT, FQDESV (reference sequence). With 7 bases clipped from V and 2 bases from J, the junction kept 2 bases outside the gene matches. CDR3 coding DNA: TGTGCCAGCAAGCGGGGGTACACAGATACGCAGTATTTT. It codes for CASKRGYTDTQYF.

This clone was seen a few times. This chain uses TRBV10-3 with TRBJ2-1, with 9 positions matching TRBD1. The V segment lost 2 bases and the J segment 3 bases; nucleotides outside the gene matches: 5. Looked up from germline, CDR1 is ENHRY and CDR2 is SYGVKD. The CDR3 runs to 16 residues. DNA for the CDR3: TGTGCCATCAGTGAGACCGGGACAGGGCGCTACAATGAGCAGTTCTTC. This sequence encodes CAISETGTGRYNEQFF.

This chain joins TRBV5-1 and TRBJ2-1; 12 bases are shared with TRBD2. This CDR3 region has 17 residues. CDR1 and CDR2 (germline): SGHRS, YFSETQ. The junction had 11 bases not matched to a gene; V was cut back by 4 bases and J by 6 bases. The CDR3 DNA reads as TGCGCCAGCAGCCTCCAACCGGGACTAGCGGGTGTCAATGAGCAGTTCTTC. It codes for CASSLQPGLAGVNEQFF.

The chain employs TRBV7-2 and TRBJ2-3; TRBD1 matches at 7 bases. Germline V gene lookup returns CDR1 SGHTA and CDR2 FQGNSA. The ends lost 1 base at V and 4 bases at J; junction bases unmatched: 5. This CDR3 contains 15 residues. In DNA form, the CDR3 reads TGTGCCAGCAGCTTAGAAGGGGGCGAGGCAGATACGCAGTATTTT. Its protein is CASSLEGGEADTQYF. Combining the CDR3 with reference TRBV7-2 and TRBJ2-3 gives the whole variable domain GAGVSQSPSNKVTEKGKDVELRCDPISGHTALYWYRQSLGQGLEFLIYFQGNSAPDKSGLPSDRFSAERTGGSVSTLTIQRTQQEDSAVYLCASSLEGGEADTQYFGPGTRLTVL.

This clone has only a few counts. The chain is built from TRBV7-2 and TRBJ2-1, with 8 nucleotides matching TRBD2. CDR3 length: 16 amino acids. Trimming removed 1 base from V and 4 bases from J; junction bases left unmatched: 6. Germline V gene sequence: CDR1 SGHTA, CDR2 FQGNSA. This CDR3 reads CASSLVGGVLYNEQFF. CDR3 DNA: TGTGCCAGCAGCTTAGTCGGGGGGGTCTTGTACAATGAGCAGTTCTTC.

The chain has TRBV29-1 and TRBJ1-2; D remains unclear. Trimming removed 4 bases at V and 8 bases at J, with 5 bases between. The CDR3 is 9 amino acids. Looked up from germline, CDR1 is SQVTM and CDR2 is ANQGSEA. The CDR3 region is CSVVSGYTF. CDR3 sequence (DNA): TGCAGCGTTGTATCGGGCTACACCTTC.

In the case of this clone: Other DNA sequences in the same sample also yield this CDR3. The genes are TRBV28 and TRBJ1-6; 7 nucleotides line up with TRBD1. Germline V gives CDR1 MDHEN, CDR2 SYDVKM. J gave up 10 bases and V 2 bases, and 5 bases lay outside the gene matches. The CDR3 contains 14 residues. The CDR3 DNA reads TGTGCCAGCAGTTTAAGACAGGGCGACTCACCCCTCCACTTT. It codes for CASSLRQGDSPLHF.